What follows describes a single TCR beta chain. This sample is part of a study of blood T cells in healthy people across ages. Combining a sample-barcoded 5' primer with a J-beta primer mix, a second PCR ran for about 7 to 12 cycles. Each CDR3 protein gets one entry after TCRdb re-called the 5' RACE reads with MiXCR. The sample has some 760,000 distinct CDR3 sequences; around 25% are singletons. The CDR3 sequence is 13 residues long. CDR1 is MDHEN and CDR2 is SYDVKM in the germline V gene. V was clipped by 11 bases and J by 0 bases, with 11 bases between them. The data also belong to a second study, concerning T cells of mothers and their children. This second study notes: Each mother gave over 9.5 million TCR beta CDR3 reads; each child, approximately 3 million.

The rearrangement links TRBV28 to TRBJ1-5; D is possibly TRBD1 (5 bases). Input material: blood. The sequence was obtained from a boy younger than 18 in good health. CDR3 sequence: CAGQGYSNQPQHF. The CDR3 bases are TGTGCCGGGCAGGGTTATAGCAATCAGCCCCAGCATTTT.